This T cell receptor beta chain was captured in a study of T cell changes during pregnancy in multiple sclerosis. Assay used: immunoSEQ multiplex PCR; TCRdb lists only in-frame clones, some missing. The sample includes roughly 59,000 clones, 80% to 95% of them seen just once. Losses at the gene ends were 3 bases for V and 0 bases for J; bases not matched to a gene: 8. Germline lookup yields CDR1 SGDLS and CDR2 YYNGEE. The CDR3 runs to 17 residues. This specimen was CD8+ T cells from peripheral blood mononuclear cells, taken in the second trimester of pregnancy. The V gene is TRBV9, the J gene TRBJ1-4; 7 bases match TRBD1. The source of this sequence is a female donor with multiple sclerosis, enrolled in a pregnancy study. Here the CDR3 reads CASSATGQSATNEKLFF. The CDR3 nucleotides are TGTGCCAGCAGCGCGACGGGACAGTCTGCAACTAATGAAAAACTGTTTTTT.